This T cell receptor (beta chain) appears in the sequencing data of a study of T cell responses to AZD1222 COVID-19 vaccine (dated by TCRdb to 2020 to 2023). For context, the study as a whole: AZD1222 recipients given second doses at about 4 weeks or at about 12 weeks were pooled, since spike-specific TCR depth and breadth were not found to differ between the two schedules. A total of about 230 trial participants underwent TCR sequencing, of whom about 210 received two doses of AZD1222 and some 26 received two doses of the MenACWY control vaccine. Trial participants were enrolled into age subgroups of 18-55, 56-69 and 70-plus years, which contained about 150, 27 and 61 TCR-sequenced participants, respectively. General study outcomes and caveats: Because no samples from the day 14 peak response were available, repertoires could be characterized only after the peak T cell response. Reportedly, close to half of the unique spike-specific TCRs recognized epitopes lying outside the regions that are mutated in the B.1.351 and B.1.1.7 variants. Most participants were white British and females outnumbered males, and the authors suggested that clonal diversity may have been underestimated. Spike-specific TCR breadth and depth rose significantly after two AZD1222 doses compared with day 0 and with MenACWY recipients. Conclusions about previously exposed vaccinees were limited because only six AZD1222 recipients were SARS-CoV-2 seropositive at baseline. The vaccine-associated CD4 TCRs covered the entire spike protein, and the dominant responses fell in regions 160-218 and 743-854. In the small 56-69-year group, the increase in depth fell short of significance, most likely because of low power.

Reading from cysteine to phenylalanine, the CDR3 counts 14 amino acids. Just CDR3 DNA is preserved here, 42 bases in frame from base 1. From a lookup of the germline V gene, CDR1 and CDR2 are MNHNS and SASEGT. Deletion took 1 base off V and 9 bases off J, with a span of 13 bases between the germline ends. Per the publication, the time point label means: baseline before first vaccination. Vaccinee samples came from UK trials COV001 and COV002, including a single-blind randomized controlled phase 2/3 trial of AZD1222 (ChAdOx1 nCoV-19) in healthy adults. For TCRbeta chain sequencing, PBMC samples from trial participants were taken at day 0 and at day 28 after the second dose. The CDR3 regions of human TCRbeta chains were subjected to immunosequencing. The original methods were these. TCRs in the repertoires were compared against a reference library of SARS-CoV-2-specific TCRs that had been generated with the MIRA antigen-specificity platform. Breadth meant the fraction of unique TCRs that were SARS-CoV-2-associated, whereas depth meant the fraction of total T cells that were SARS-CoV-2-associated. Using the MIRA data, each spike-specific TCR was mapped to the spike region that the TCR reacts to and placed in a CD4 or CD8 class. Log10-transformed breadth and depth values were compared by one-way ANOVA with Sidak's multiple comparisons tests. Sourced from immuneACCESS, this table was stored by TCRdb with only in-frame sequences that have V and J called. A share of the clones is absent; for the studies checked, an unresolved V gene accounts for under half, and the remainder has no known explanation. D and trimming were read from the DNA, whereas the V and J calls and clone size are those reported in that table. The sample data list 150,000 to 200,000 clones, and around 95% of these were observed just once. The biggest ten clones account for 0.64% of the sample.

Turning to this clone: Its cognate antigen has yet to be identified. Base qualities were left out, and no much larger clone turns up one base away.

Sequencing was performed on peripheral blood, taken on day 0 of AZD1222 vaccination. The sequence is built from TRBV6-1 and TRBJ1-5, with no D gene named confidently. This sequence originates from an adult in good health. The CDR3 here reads CASSEGPIKGPQHF. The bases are TGTGCCAGCAGTGAAGGACCCATCAAGGGGCCCCAGCATTTT.